These 15 T cell receptor beta chains originate from one sample sequenced in a study of blood T cell repertoires in COVID-19. This table comes from immunoSEQ multiplex PCR, and its TCRdb copy is limited to in-frame clones, with some not included. Found here are about 140,000 clones, roughly 81% of them singletons; the top ten hold roughly 9%. The sample taken for sequencing was peripheral blood. Source of these receptors: a woman in her fifties or sixties with active or convalescent COVID-19.

The V and J genes are TRBV5-1 and TRBJ1-2; 7 bases line up with TRBD1. The germline gives CDR1 SGHRS, CDR2 YFSETQ. V gave up 3 bases and J gave up 11 bases; unmatched junction bases: 7. The CDR3 length is 12 residues. In DNA form, the CDR3 reads TGCGCCAGCAGCTCCTTCAGACAGGGTTACACCTTC. Protein: CASSSFRQGYTF.

This clone was seen at least ten times. The J gene is TRBJ1-2, the V gene TRBV7-9; D gene unclear. The germline gives CDR1 SEHNR, CDR2 FQNEAQ (reference sequence). CDR3 length equals 16 residues. With 5 bases removed from V and 1 base from J, the gap between germline ends came to 17 bases. CDR3 sequence: CASSQQAGVGNYGYTF. The CDR3 DNA sequence: TGTGCCAGCAGCCAGCAGGCTGGCGTAGGTAACTATGGCTACACCTTC. The full variable domain, completed using reference TRBV7-9 and TRBJ1-2, is DTGVSQNPRHKITKRGQNVTFRCDPISEHNRLYWYRQTLGQGPEFLTYFQNEAQLEKSRLLSDRFSAERPKGSFSTLEIQRTEQGDSAMYLCASSQQAGVGNYGYTFGSGTRLTVV.

At least ten counts were recorded for this clone. The J gene is TRBJ1-2, the V gene TRBV19, with 10 bases fitting TRBD1. The ends lost 3 bases at V and 5 bases at J; junction bases unmatched: 3. Germline V gene sequence: CDR1 LNHDA, CDR2 SQIVND (reference sequence). This CDR3 spans 14 amino acids. As DNA, the CDR3 is TGTGCCAGTAGTATGGCGGGACAGGGGTATGGCTACACCTTC. Residues: CASSMAGQGYGYTF. The full variable domain, rest sourced from reference TRBV19 and TRBJ1-2, is DGGITQSPKYLFRKEGQNVTLSCEQNLNHDAMYWYRQDPGQGLRLIYYSQIVNDFQKGDIAEGYSVSREKKESFPLTVTSAQKNPTAFYLCASSMAGQGYGYTFGSGTRLTVV.

The chain joins TRBV5-5 to TRBJ2-3; TRBD1 aligns across 7 bases. The CDR3 runs to 16 residues. Germline assignment: CDR1 SGHKS and CDR2 YYEKEE (reference sequence). V dropped 4 bases and J dropped 2; count of bases not matched to a gene: 10. The CDR3 DNA reads as TGTGCCAGCAGCGGGGACAGTCAATCTATCACAGATACGCAGTATTTT. It specifies CASSGDSQSITDTQYF.

This clone has just a few counts. The chain is built from TRBV7-2 and TRBJ1-1, with TRBD1 as a possible D gene (5 bases). The ends were cut back, 3 bases at V and 3 bases at J, with 14 bases in the middle. Germline values: CDR1 SGHTA, CDR2 FQGNSA. The CDR3 consists of 15 residues. CDR3 loop: CASSLWSGIYTEAFF. The CDR3 DNA reads as TGTGCCAGCAGCTTGTGGTCAGGGATTTACACTGAAGCTTTCTTT. Drawing the rest from reference TRBV7-2 and TRBJ1-1, the complete variable domain is GAGVSQSPSNKVTEKGKDVELRCDPISGHTALYWYRQSLGQGLEFLIYFQGNSAPDKSGLPSDRFSAERTGGSVSTLTIQRTQQEDSAVYLCASSLWSGIYTEAFFGQGTRLTVV.

V and J are TRBV6-2 or TRBV6-3 and TRBJ1-2; possible D gene TRBD1, 5 bases. From germline, CDR1 is MNHEY and CDR2 SVGEGT. Trimming stripped 2 bases from V and 7 bases from J, with 14 bases between. This CDR3 is 14 amino acids long. CDR3 protein: CASSYGAVRRGYTF. The CDR3 DNA sequence: TGTGCCAGCAGTTACGGGGCCGTCCGGCGTGGCTACACCTTC.

V and J are TRBV24-1 and TRBJ2-3; TRBD1 aligns across 9 bases. The length of the CDR3 is 17 residues. The V gene's germline CDR1 is KGHDR and CDR2 SFDVKD. Losses at the gene ends were 5 bases for V and 4 bases for J; bases not matched to a gene: 12. The CDR3 loop is CATSVPGQGFTSDTQYF. In nucleotides, the CDR3 is TGTGCCACCAGTGTCCCGGGACAGGGATTCACTTCAGATACGCAGTATTTT.

The chain couples TRBV9 to TRBJ2-1, with 10 bases identical to TRBD2. The CDR3 extends over 17 amino acids. Germline CDR1 SGDLS, CDR2 YYNGEE. J lost 0 bases, V lost 2 bases, and 5 bases had no gene match. The CDR3 DNA is TGTGCCAGCAGCGTTAGTCCTAGCGGGAGCTCCTACAATGAGCAGTTCTTC. It encodes CASSVSPSGSSYNEQFF.

In its sample, this clone was seen a few times. The chain is built from TRBV20-1 and TRBJ2-1; 10 nucleotides match TRBD2. Trimming cost V 3 bases and J 10 bases; bases outside gene matches: 12. This CDR3 comprises 15 residues. CDR1 is DFQATT and CDR2 is SNEGSKA in the germline V gene (reference sequence). In DNA form, the CDR3 reads TGCAGTGCTAGTTTAGGGACTAGCGCGGTTGGGGAGCAGTTCTTC. This encodes CSASLGTSAVGEQFF.

The rearrangement links TRBV4-3 to TRBJ1-1; D is perhaps TRBD1 (5 bases). Per germline, CDR1 LGHNA and CDR2 YSLEER. The CDR3 runs to 15 residues. V was shortened by 3 bases and J by 6 bases, with 17 bases between the two germline ends. Here the CDR3 reads CASSQTRGRASEAFF. The CDR3 DNA follows: TGCGCCAGCAGCCAGACTCGAGGCAGGGCCTCTGAAGCTTTCTTT.

This chain connects TRBV7-8 to TRBJ1-1; D is unclear. V was clipped by 5 bases and J by 5 bases, with 12 bases between them. From germline, CDR1 is SGHVS and CDR2 FQNEAQ. The CDR3 spans 13 residues. Here the CDR3 reads CASSIRPGTEAFF. CDR3 nucleotide sequence: TGTGCCAGCAGCATCAGACCGGGAACTGAAGCTTTCTTT.

This chain connects TRBV10-3 to TRBJ2-7, with 14 bases aligning to TRBD2. V trimming: 3 bases; J trimming: 3 bases; junction bases outside the gene matches: 4. The germline V gene encodes CDR1 ENHRY and CDR2 SYGVKD. The CDR3 extends over 16 amino acids. CDR3 bases: TGTGCCATCAGTGATCCGGGACTAGCGGGAGACTACGAGCAGTACTTC. This gives the protein CAISDPGLAGDYEQYF.

The V call is TRBV16, the J call TRBJ1-5; D ambiguous. V was cut by 3 bases and J by 0 bases, with 18 bases left in between. The length of the CDR3 is 18 residues. The germline gives CDR1 KGHSY, CDR2 FQNENV. The CDR3 nucleotides read TGTGCCAGCAGCCACCCTGGGCGGGTGGGGAATAGCAATCAGCCCCAGCATTTT. Its translation: CASSHPGRVGNSNQPQHF.

The gene calls are TRBV19 and TRBJ2-7, with 12 bases identical to TRBD2. CDR3 length equals 14 residues. In germline, CDR1 is LNHDA, CDR2 SQIVND (reference sequence). After removal of 9 bases from V and 3 bases from J, the junction contained 6 bases not matched to a gene. CDR3 DNA: TGTGCCAGCCAACTAGCGGGAGGAGTCTACGAGCAGTACTTC. Encoded protein: CASQLAGGVYEQYF.

The J gene is TRBJ1-3, the V gene TRBV4-1, with D possibly matching TRBD1 (6 bases). Deletions cut 0 bases from V and 4 bases from J, with 13 bases between. The CDR3 contains 16 residues. CDR1 and CDR2 from the germline V gene are MGHRA and YSYEKL. The CDR3 nucleotides are TGCGCCAGCAGCCAAGATAGGGGGGGCCTCGGAAACACCATATATTTT. Amino acids: CASSQDRGGLGNTIYF.